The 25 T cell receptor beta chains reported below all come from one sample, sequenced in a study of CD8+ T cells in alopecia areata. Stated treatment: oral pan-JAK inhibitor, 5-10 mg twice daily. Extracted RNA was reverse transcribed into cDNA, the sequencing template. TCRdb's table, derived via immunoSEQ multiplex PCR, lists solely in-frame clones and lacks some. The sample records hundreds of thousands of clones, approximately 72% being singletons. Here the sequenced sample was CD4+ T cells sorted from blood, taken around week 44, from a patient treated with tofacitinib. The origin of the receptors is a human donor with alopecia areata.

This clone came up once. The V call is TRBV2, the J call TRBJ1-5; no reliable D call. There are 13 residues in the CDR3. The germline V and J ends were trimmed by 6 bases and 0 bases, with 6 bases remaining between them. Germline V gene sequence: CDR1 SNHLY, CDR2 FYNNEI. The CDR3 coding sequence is TGTGCCAGCAGGAGGGATAGCAATCAGCCCCAGCATTTT. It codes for CASRRDSNQPQHF.

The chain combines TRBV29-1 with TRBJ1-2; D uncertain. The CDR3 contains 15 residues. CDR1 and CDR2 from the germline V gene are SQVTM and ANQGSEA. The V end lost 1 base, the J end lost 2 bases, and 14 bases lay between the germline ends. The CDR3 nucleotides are TGCAGCGTTGAAGGGGAGGGCAGGAGGAACTATGGCTACACCTTC. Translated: CSVEGEGRRNYGYTF. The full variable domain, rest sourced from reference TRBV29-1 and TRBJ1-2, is SAVISQKPSRDICQRGTSLTIQCQVDSQVTMMFWYRQQPGQSLTLIATANQGSEATYESGFVIDKFPISRPNLTFSTLTVSNMSPEDSSIYLCSVEGEGRRNYGYTFGSGTRLTVV.

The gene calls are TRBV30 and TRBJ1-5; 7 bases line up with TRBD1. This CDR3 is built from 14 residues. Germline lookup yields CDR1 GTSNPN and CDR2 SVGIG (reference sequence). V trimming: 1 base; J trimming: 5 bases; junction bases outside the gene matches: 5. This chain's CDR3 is CAWSGQGGDQPQHF. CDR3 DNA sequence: TGTGCCTGGAGTGGACAGGGTGGGGATCAGCCCCAGCATTTT.

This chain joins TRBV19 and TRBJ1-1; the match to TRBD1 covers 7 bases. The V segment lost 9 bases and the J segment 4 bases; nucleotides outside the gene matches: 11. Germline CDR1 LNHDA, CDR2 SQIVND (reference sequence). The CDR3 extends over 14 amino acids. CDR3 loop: CASGTVAFGTEAFF. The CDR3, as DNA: TGTGCCAGCGGGACAGTGGCCTTTGGCACTGAAGCTTTCTTT.

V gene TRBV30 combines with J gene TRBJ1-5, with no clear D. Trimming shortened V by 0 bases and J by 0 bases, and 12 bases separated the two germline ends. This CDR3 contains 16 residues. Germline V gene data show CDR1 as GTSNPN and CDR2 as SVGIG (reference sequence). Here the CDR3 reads CAWSVEGANSNQPQHF. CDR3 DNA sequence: TGTGCCTGGAGTGTAGAGGGAGCGAATAGCAATCAGCCCCAGCATTTT.

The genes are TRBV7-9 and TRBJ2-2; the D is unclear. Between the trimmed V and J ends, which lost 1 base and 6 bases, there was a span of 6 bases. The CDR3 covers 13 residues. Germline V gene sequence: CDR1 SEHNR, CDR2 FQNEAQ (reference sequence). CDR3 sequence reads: CASSLVVSGELFF. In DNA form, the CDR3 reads TGTGCCAGCAGCTTAGTGGTTTCCGGGGAGCTGTTTTTT.

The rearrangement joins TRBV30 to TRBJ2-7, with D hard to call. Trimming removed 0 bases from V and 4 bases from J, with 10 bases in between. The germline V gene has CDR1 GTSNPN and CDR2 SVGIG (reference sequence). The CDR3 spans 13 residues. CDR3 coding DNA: TGTGCCTGGAGTGTATATGTGGGGTACGAGCAGTACTTC. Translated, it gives CAWSVYVGYEQYF.

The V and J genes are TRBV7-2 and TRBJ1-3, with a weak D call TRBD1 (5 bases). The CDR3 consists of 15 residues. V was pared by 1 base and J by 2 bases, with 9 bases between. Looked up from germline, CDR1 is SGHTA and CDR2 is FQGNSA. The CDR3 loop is CASSLVAGAGNTIYF. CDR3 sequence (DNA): TGTGCCAGCAGCTTAGTCGCGGGGGCTGGAAACACCATATATTTT.

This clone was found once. The DNA for the CDR3 is TGTGCCAGCAGTACCTCCGGGACAGGGGATTCACCCCTCCACTTT. It yields the protein CASSTSGTGDSPLHF. The chain recombines TRBV6-5 with TRBJ1-6; TRBD1 aligns across 10 bases. V trimming: 5 bases; J trimming: 8 bases; junction bases outside the gene matches: 6. CDR1 MNHEY and CDR2 SVGAGI come from the germline V gene. The CDR3 totals 15 residues.

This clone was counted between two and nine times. This chain's CDR3 is CSARAGGTLTSGATDTQYF. CDR3 coding DNA: TGCAGCGCCAGAGCAGGGGGGACTTTGACTAGCGGGGCCACAGATACGCAGTATTTT. The V and J genes are TRBV29-1 and TRBJ2-3; 11 nucleotides line up with TRBD2. The CDR3 covers 19 residues. Germline CDR1 SQVTM, CDR2 ANQGSEA. Trimming at V came to 7 bases and at J to 2 bases, leaving 20 bases not matched to a gene.

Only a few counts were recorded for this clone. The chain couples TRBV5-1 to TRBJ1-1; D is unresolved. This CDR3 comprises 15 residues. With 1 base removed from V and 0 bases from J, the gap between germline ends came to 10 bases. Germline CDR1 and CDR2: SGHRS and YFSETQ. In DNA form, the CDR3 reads TGCGCCAGCAGCTTGCACCTCGGGGTGAACACTGAAGCTTTCTTT. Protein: CASSLHLGVNTEAFF.

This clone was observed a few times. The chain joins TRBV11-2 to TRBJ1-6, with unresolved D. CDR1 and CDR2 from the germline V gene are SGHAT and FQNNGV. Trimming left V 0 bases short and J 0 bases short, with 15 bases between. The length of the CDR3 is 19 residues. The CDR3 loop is CASSLDLRAASSYNSPLHF. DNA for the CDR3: TGTGCCAGCAGCTTAGATCTAAGGGCAGCAAGCTCCTATAATTCACCCCTCCACTTT.

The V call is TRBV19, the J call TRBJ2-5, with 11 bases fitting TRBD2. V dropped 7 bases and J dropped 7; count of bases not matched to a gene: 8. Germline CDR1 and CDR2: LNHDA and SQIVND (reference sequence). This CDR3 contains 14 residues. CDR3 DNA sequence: TGTGCCAGTAAGACTAGCGGGAATCGCGGGACCCAGTACTTC. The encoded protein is CASKTSGNRGTQYF. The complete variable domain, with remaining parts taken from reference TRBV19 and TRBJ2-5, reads DGGITQSPKYLFRKEGQNVTLSCEQNLNHDAMYWYRQDPGQGLRLIYYSQIVNDFQKGDIAEGYSVSREKKESFPLTVTSAQKNPTAFYLCASKTSGNRGTQYFGPGTRLLVL.

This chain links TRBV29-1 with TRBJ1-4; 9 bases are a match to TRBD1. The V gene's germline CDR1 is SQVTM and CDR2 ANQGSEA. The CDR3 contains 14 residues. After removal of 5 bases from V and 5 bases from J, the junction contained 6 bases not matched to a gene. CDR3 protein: CSVSDRGKNEKLFF. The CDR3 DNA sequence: TGCAGCGTTTCCGACAGGGGGAAGAATGAAAAACTGTTTTTT.

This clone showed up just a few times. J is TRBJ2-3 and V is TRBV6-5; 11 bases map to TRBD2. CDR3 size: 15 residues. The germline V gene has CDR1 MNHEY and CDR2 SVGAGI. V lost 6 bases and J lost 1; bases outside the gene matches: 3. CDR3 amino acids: CASRSSGGRTDTQYF. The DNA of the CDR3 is TGTGCCAGCAGATCTAGCGGGGGGCGCACAGATACGCAGTATTTT.

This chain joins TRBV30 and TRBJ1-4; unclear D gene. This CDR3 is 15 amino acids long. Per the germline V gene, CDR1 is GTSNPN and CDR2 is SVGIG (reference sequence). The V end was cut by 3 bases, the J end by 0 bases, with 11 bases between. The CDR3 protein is CAWSEGTSTNEKLFF. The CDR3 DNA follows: TGTGCCTGGAGCGAAGGCACGTCAACTAATGAAAAACTGTTTTTT.

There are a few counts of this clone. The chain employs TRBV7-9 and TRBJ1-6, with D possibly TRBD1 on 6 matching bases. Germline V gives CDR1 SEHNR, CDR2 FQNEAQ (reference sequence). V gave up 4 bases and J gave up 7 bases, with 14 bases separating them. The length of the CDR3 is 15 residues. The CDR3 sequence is CASSSDLGGNSPLHF. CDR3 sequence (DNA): TGTGCCAGCAGCTCCGACCTAGGGGGAAATTCACCCCTCCACTTT.

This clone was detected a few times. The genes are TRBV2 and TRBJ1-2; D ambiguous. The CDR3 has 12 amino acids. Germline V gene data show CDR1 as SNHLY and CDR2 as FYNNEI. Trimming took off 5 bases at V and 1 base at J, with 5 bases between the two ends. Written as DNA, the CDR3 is TGTGCCAGCAGTACAGTTAACTATGGCTACACCTTC. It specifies CASSTVNYGYTF.

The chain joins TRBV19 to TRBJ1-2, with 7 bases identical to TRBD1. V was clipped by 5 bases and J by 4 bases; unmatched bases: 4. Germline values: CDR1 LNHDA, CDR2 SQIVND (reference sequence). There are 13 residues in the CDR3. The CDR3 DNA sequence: TGTGCCAGTAGTCACGGGACAGTCTATGGCTACACCTTC. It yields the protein CASSHGTVYGYTF.

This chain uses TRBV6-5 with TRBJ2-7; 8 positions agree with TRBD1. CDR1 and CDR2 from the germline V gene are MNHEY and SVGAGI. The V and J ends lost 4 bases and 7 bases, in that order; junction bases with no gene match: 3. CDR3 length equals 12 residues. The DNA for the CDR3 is TGTGCCAGCAGTTGGACAGGGCGGGAGCAGTACTTC. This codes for CASSWTGREQYF.

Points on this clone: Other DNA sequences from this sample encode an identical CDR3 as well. CDR3 in amino acids: CASSVGGTKNTEAFF. The CDR3 nucleotides are TGTGCCAGCAGCGTAGGAGGGACCAAGAACACTGAAGCTTTCTTT. J is TRBJ1-1 and V is TRBV9, with D maybe TRBD1 (5 bases). Germline CDR1 is SGDLS and CDR2 is YYNGEE. The CDR3 is made up of 15 amino acids. The V and J ends lost 0 bases and 1 base respectively, with 10 bases between them.

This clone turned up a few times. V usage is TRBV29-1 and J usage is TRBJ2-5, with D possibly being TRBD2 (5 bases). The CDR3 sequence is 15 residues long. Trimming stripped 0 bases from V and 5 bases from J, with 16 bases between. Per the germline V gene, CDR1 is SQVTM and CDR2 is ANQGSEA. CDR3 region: CSVEEGFGVFETQYF. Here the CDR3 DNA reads TGCAGCGTTGAAGAGGGGTTCGGGGTATTCGAGACCCAGTACTTC.

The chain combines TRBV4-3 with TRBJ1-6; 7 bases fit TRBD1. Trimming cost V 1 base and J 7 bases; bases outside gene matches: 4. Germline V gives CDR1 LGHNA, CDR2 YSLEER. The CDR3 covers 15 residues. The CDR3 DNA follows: TGCGCCAGCAGCCAAGCCCGGGACAGAAATTCACCCCTCCACTTT. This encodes CASSQARDRNSPLHF.

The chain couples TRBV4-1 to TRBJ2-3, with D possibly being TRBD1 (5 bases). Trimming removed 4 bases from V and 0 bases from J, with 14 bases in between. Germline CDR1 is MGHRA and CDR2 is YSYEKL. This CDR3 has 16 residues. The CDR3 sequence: CASSPQQVLSTDTQYF. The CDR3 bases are TGCGCCAGCAGCCCTCAACAGGTTCTGAGCACAGATACGCAGTATTTT.

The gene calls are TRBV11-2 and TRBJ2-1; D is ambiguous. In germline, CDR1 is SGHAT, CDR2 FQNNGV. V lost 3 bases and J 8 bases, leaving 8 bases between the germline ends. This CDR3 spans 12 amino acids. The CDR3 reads CASSFGTDEQFF. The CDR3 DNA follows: TGTGCCAGCAGCTTCGGTACGGATGAGCAGTTCTTC.